This TCR beta chain was documented in a study of T cell responses to AZD1222 COVID-19 vaccine. Overall study: Second-dose groups at about 4 or about 12 weeks were pooled. The study, taken as a whole, reports: Regions left unmutated in variants are reportedly the target of nearly half of spike-specific TCRs. Regions 160-218 and 743-854 dominated among vaccine-associated CD4 TCRs spanning spike.

Comment on this clone: Its antigen is undetermined.

The CDR3 spans 14 residues. Germline V lookup: CDR1 ENHRY, CDR2 SYGVKD. With V trimmed by 6 bases and J by 2 bases, 3 bases remained unmatched. Assay: immunoSEQ multiplex PCR; the TCRdb copy retains only in-frame clones and omits some. The table lists approximately 110,000 clones, under 95% of them singletons. The source was peripheral blood, collected on day 0 of AZD1222 vaccination. The TCR sequence derives from an adult in good health. This chain links TRBV10-3 with TRBJ2-3; TRBD1 matches at 9 bases. The CDR3 DNA sequence: TGTGCCATCAGACAGGGGGCTGACACAGATACGCAGTATTTT. This encodes CAIRQGADTDTQYF.